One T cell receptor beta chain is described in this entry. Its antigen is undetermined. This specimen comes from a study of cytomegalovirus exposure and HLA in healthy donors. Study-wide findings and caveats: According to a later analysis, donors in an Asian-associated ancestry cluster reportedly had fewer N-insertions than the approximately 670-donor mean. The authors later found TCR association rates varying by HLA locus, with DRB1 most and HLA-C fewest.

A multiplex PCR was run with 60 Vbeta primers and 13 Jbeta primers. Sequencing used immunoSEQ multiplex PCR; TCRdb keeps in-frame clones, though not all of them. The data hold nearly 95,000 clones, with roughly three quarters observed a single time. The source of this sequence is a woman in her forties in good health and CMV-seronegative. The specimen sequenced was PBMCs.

The CDR3 DNA reads TGTGCCTGGAGTGTACGGGACGGAGGGACAGGAAATTCACCCCTCCACTTT. It encodes CAWSVRDGGTGNSPLHF. J is TRBJ1-6 and V is TRBV30; 8 nucleotides agree with TRBD1. From germline, CDR1 is GTSNPN and CDR2 SVGIG (reference sequence). J gave up 7 bases and V 0 bases, and 11 bases lay outside the gene matches. The CDR3 is 17 residues long.